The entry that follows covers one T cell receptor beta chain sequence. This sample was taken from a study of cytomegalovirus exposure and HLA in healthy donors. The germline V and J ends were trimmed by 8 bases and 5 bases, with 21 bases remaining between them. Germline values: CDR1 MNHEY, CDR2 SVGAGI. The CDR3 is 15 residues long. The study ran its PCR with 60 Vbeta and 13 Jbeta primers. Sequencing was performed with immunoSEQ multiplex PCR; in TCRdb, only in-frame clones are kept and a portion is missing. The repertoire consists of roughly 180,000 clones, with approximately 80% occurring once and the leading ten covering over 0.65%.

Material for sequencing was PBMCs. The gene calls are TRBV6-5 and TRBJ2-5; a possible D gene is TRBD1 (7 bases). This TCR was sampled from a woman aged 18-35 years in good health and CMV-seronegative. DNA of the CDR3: TGTGCCAGCTCTTGGAGACAGGGAGGACTGGAGACCCAGTACTTC. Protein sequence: CASSWRQGGLETQYF.